The T cell receptor (beta chain) under discussion was sequenced for a study of T cells in Graves' hyperthyroidism and ophthalmopathy. Points from the study as a whole: Most clonotypes that expanded in the thyroid above 0.001 also showed up in blood.

This clonotype was detected many times. The antigen is undetermined. Researchers amplified the TCR beta CDR3 regions from RNA transcripts. First-round RT-PCR with HTBI primers amplified the TCR CDR3 region. One entry per CDR3 protein, called by TCRdb with MiXCR from the multiplex PCR reads. The repertoire has about 380,000 distinct CDR3 sequences, 14% of them found once; the top ten carry 11%. Each diagnosis drew on symptoms, thyroxine, TRAb, thyroid ultrasound and orbital computed tomography findings. PBMCs came from about 10 ml fresh peripheral blood. Trimming pared 0 bases from V and 8 bases from J, leaving 11 bases between. The CDR3 totals 14 residues. Per the germline V gene, CDR1 is SEHNR and CDR2 is FQNEAQ (reference sequence).

The clonotype was recovered from a woman aged 60-70 years with Graves' hyperthyroidism. Sequenced sample: blood. The rearrangement joins TRBV7-9 to TRBJ2-1; D may be TRBD1 (5 bases). CDR3 residues: CASSLAGRAHEQFF. The DNA of the CDR3 is TGTGCCAGCAGCTTAGCGGGCAGGGCCCATGAGCAGTTCTTC.